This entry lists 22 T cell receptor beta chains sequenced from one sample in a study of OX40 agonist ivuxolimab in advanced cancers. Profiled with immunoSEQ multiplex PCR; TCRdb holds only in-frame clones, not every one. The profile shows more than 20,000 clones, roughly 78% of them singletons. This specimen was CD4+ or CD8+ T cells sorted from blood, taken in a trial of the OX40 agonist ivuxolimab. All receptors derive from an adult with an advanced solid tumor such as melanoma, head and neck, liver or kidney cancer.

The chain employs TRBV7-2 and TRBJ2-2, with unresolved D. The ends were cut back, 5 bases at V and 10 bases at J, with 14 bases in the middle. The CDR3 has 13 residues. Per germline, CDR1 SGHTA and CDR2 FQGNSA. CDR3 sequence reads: CASSPIPPVELFF. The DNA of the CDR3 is TGTGCCAGCAGCCCAATTCCCCCGGTGGAGCTGTTTTTT. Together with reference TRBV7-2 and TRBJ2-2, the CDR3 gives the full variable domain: GAGVSQSPSNKVTEKGKDVELRCDPISGHTALYWYRQSLGQGLEFLIYFQGNSAPDKSGLPSDRFSAERTGGSVSTLTIQRTQQEDSAVYLCASSPIPPVELFFGEGSRLTVL.

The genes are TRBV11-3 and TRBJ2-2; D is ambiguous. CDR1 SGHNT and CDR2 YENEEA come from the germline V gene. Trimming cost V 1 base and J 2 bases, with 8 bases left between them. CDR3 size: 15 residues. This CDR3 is CASSLGHLNTGELFF. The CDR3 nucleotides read TGTGCCAGCAGCTTAGGGCACCTCAACACCGGGGAGCTGTTTTTT.

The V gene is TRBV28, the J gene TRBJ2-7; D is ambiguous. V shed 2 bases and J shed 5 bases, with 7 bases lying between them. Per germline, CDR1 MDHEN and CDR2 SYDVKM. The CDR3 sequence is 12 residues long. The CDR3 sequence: CASSLTRNEQYF. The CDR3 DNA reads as TGTGCCAGCAGTTTAACCAGGAACGAGCAGTACTTC.

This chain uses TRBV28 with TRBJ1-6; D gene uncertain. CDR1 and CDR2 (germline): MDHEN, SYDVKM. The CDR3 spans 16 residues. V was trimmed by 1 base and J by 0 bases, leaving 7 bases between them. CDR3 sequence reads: CASSLSFSSYNSPLHF. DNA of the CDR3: TGTGCCAGCAGTTTATCTTTCAGCTCCTATAATTCACCCCTCCACTTT. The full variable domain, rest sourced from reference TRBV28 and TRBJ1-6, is DVKVTQSSRYLVKRTGEKVFLECVQDMDHENMFWYRQDPGLGLRLIYFSYDVKMKEKGDIPEGYSVSREKKERFSLILESASTNQTSMYLCASSLSFSSYNSPLHFGNGTRLTVT.

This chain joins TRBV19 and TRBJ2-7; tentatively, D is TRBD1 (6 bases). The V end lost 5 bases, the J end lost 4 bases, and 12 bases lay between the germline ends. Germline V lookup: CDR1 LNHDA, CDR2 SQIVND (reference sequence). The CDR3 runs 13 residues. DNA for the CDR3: TGTGCCAGTAGTCCAAAGAGGGGGTACGAGCAGTACTTC. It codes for CASSPKRGYEQYF.

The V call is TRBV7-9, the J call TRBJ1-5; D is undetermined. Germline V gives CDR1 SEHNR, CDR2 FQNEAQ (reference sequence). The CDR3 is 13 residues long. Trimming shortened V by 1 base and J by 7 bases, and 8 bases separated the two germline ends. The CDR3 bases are TGTGCCAGCAGCTTAGTCAGTACGCAGCCCCAGCATTTT. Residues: CASSLVSTQPQHF.

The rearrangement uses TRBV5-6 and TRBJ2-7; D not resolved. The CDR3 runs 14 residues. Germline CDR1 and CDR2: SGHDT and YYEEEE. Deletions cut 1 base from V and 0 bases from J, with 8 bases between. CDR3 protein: CASSLSSASYEQYF. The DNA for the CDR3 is TGTGCCAGCAGCTTGAGCAGTGCCTCCTACGAGCAGTACTTC.

CDR3 DNA: TGTGCCAGCAGCCCTACGCGGCCGGGCATAAACACCGGGGAGCTGTTTTTT. Translation: CASSPTRPGINTGELFF. The chain employs TRBV7-8 and TRBJ2-2; no clear D. This CDR3 spans 17 amino acids. Germline CDR1 reads SGHVS; CDR2 reads FQNEAQ. The V gene lost 5 bases and the J gene lost 2 bases, with 18 bases spanning the gap.

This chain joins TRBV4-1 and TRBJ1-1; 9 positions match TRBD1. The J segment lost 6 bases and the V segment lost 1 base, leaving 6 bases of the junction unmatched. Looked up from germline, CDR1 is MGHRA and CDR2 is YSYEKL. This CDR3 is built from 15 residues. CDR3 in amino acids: CASSQVGTGSPEAFF. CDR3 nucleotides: TGCGCCAGCAGCCAAGTAGGGACAGGGAGCCCTGAAGCTTTCTTT.

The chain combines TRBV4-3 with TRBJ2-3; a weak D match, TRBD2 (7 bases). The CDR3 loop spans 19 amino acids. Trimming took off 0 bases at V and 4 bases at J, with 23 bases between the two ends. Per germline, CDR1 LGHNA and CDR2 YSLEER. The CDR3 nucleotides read TGCGCCAGCAGCCAAGATTCCAGGGTAGGGCGGCGGGGGCCAGATACGCAGTATTTT. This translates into CASSQDSRVGRRGPDTQYF.

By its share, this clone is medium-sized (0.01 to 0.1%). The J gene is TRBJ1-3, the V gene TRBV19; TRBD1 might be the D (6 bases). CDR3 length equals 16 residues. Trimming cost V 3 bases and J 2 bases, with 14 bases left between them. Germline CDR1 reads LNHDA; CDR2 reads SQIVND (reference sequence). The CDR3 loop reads CASSMGTGYAGNTIYF. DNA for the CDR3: TGTGCCAGTAGTATGGGAACAGGGTATGCTGGAAACACCATATATTTT. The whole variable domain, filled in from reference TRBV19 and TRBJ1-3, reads DGGITQSPKYLFRKEGQNVTLSCEQNLNHDAMYWYRQDPGQGLRLIYYSQIVNDFQKGDIAEGYSVSREKKESFPLTVTSAQKNPTAFYLCASSMGTGYAGNTIYFGEGSWLTVV.

The CDR3 loop is CASSPGTGNSPLHF. DNA for the CDR3: TGCGCCAGCTCTCCCGGGACAGGGAATTCACCCCTCCACTTT. The chain carries TRBV4-3 and TRBJ1-6; 9 bases are shared with TRBD1. The CDR3 is made up of 14 amino acids. Unmatched junction bases numbered 6, after V lost 8 bases and J lost 7 bases. Germline CDR1 is LGHNA and CDR2 is YSLEER.

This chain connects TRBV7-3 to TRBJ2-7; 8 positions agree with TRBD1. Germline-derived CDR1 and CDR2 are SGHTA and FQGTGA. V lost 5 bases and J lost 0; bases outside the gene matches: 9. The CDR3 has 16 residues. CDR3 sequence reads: CASSQGVGTGSYEQYF. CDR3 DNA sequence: TGTGCCAGCAGCCAAGGGGTGGGGACAGGCTCCTACGAGCAGTACTTC.

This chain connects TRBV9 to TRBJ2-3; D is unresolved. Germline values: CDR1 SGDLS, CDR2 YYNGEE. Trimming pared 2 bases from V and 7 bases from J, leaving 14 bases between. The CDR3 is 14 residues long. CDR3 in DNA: TGTGCCAGCAGCGTCGCCTCCGGGTACCATACGCAGTATTTT. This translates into CASSVASGYHTQYF.

The CDR3 nucleotides are TGTGCCAGCAGCGGGGACAAGAGCTACGAGCAGTACTTC. This gives the protein CASSGDKSYEQYF. The chain carries TRBV5-6 and TRBJ2-7; TRBD1 might be the D (6 bases). The germline CDR1 and CDR2 sequences are SGHDT and YYEEEE. The CDR3 sequence is 13 residues long. The V end was cut by 4 bases, the J end by 3 bases, with 11 bases between.

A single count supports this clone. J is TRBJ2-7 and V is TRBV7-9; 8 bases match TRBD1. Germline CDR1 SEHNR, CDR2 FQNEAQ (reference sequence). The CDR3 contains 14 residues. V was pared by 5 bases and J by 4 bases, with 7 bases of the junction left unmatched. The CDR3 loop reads CASSQWDRPYEQYF. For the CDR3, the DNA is TGTGCCAGCAGCCAATGGGACAGGCCTTACGAGCAGTACTTC.

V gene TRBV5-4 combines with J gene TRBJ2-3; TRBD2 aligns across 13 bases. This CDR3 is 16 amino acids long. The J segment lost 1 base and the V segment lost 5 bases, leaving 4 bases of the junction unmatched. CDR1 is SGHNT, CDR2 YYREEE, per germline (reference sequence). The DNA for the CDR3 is TGTGCCAGCAGACGTGGGACTAGCGGGGGCACAGATACGCAGTATTTT. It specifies CASRRGTSGGTDTQYF.

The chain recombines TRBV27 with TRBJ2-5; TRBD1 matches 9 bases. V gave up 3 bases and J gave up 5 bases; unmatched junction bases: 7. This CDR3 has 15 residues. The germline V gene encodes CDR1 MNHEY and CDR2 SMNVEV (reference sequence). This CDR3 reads CASSLWTGDAETQYF. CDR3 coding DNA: TGTGCCAGCAGTTTGTGGACAGGGGATGCGGAGACCCAGTACTTC.

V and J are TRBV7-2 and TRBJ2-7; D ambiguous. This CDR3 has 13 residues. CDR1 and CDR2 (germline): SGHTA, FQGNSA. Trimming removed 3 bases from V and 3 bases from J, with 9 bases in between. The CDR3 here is CASSFSVDYEQYF. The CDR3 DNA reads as TGTGCCAGCAGCTTCTCGGTGGACTACGAGCAGTACTTC.

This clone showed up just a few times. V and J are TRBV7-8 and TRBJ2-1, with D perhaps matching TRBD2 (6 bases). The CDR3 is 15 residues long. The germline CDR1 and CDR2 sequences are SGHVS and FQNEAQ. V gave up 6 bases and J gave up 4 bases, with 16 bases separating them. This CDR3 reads CASSLGGTPYNEQFF. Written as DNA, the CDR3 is TGTGCCAGCAGTCTTGGGGGGACCCCTTACAATGAGCAGTTCTTC. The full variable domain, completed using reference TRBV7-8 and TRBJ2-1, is GAGVSQSPRYKVAKRGQDVALRCDPISGHVSLFWYQQALGQGPEFLTYFQNEAQLDKSGLPSDRFFAERPEGSVSTLKIQRTQQEDSAVYLCASSLGGTPYNEQFFGPGTRLTVL.

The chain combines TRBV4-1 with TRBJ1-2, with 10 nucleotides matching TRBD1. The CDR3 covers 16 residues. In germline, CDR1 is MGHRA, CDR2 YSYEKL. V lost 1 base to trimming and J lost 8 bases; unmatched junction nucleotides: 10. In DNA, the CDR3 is TGCGCCAGCAGCCAAGTAAGCGGGACAGGGGTCGAGGGCTACACCTTC. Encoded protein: CASSQVSGTGVEGYTF.

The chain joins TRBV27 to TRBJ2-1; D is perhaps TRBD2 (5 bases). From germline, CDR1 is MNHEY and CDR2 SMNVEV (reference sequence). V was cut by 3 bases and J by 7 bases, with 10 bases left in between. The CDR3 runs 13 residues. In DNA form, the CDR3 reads TGTGCCAGCAGTTTGGCCAGGAGGAATGAGCAGTTCTTC. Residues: CASSLARRNEQFF.